This section outlines one TCR beta chain sequence together with its context. Its antigen is unidentified. Sequencing templates came from extracted RNA that was reverse transcribed into cDNA. Generated by immunoSEQ multiplex PCR, the TCRdb table keeps only in-frame clones and is missing some. The repertoire holds around 270,000 clones, with roughly 60% as singletons. Per germline, CDR1 SQVTM and CDR2 ANQGSEA. The trim removed 4 bases at V and 4 bases at J, leaving 14 bases unmatched. The CDR3 length is 17 residues. These data belong to a study of CD8+ T cells in alopecia areata. Treatment in this sample: oral pan-JAK inhibitor, 5-10 mg twice daily. Separation by sorting yielded CD4+ and CD8+ T cells from PBMCs. Whole-study findings and limits: Among the top 100, expanded CD8+ clones, as well as scalp clonality, were significantly decreased by tofacitinib. One nonresponder leaves baseline CD8+ expansion's link to response uncertain.

The J gene is TRBJ2-7, the V gene TRBV29-1, with 12 positions matching TRBD2. The sequence came from a human donor with alopecia areata. The material was CD4+ T cells sorted from blood, obtained at week 24, from a patient treated with tofacitinib. The CDR3 sequence is CSVASLVLAGGEYEQYF. CDR3 DNA sequence: TGCAGCGTTGCCTCCCTGGTTCTAGCGGGGGGGGAGTACGAGCAGTACTTC.